The rows below give T cell receptor beta chains drawn from one sample of a study of T cell repertoires in cytomegalovirus infection. One entry per CDR3 protein, called by TCRdb with MiXCR from the reads. The data contain some 600,000 distinct CDR3 sequences, roughly 26% of them singletons. Sequenced sample: CD8+ T cells from PBMCs. The receptors shown here come from a human donor in good health (CMV status not recorded). Some clones in this sample may be carry-over from other donors' samples. CDR3s include the opening cysteine and the closing phenylalanine or tryptophan. The D gene is left open where the match is weak. Part of the rows lack a size; the others show once, few, many or a class for expanded clones.

CDR3nt	CDR3aa	abundance	d_gene	j_gene	v_gene
TGTGCCAGCAGCCCCGACACCTTGCCGGGACAATCACCCCTCCACTTT	CASSPDTLPGQSPLHF	many	.	TRBJ1-6	TRBV6-1
TGTGCCAGCGGTCGGGATGCGGATAAACTGTTTTTT	CASGRDADKLFF	.	.	TRBJ1-4	TRBV7-9
TGTGCCTGGGGGACGGGGACAGGGGGTTCCTACGAGCAGTACTTC	CAWGTGTGGSYEQYF	.	TRBD1	TRBJ2-7	TRBV7-9
TGCAGCGCGGGGGACTTCCCCGGGGAGCTGTTTTTT	CSAGDFPGELFF	.	.	TRBJ2-2	TRBV29-1
TGTGCCAGCAGCTTAGAAGCTGGGGACGATCAGCCCCAGCATTTT	CASSLEAGDDQPQHF	few	.	TRBJ1-5	TRBV7-8
TGTGCCAGCGGACGGCTCATCCACGAGCAGTACTTC	CASGRLIHEQYF	many	.	TRBJ2-7	TRBV7-9
TGTGCCAGCAGCTCCCCGGTCCCACAGGGATTCGAACAAGAGACCCAGTACTTC	CASSSPVPQGFEQETQYF	few	.	TRBJ2-5	TRBV7-9
TGTGCCAGCACCCAGCAGCGGGGGGTGTCCTACAATGAGCAGTTCTTC	CASTQQRGVSYNEQFF	few	TRBD2	TRBJ2-1	TRBV28
TGCAGTGCTAGAGAGATGGGGTACAATGAGCAGTTCTTC	CSAREMGYNEQFF	.	.	TRBJ2-1	TRBV20-1
TGTGCCAGCAGCCAGACAGGGGGCGCGTGGGGTGAGCAGTTCTTC	CASSQTGGAWGEQFF	many	TRBD1	TRBJ2-1	TRBV14
TGTGCCAGCAGCTACAGGCACAGCTCTGGAAACACCATATATTTT	CASSYRHSSGNTIYF	many	.	TRBJ1-3	TRBV7-2
TGTGCCAGCAGCCCTACGACAGGGTCGAACACTGAAGCTTTCTTT	CASSPTTGSNTEAFF	.	TRBD1	TRBJ1-1	TRBV7-6
TGTGCCAGCAGAGGGACTAGCGGACCTCCGAACACCGGGGAGCTGTTTTTT	CASRGTSGPPNTGELFF	.	TRBD2	TRBJ2-2	TRBV3-1
TGTGCCATCAGGGAGGTCTTAGGCTACACCTTC	CAIREVLGYTF	many	.	TRBJ1-2	TRBV10-3
TGTGCCAGCACGAACCCCCGGGACGGAAATGAAAAACTGTTTTTT	CASTNPRDGNEKLFF	.	.	TRBJ1-4	TRBV12-3/TRBV12-4
TGTGCCAGCAGTTTAACGGACCTAAGCATTCAGTACTTC	CASSLTDLSIQYF	few	.	TRBJ2-4	TRBV27
TGTGCCAGCAGACCGGGACTAGCGGGGGGGCCCACAGATACGCAGTATTTT	CASRPGLAGGPTDTQYF	few	TRBD2	TRBJ2-3	TRBV7-2
TGTGCCAGCAGTCTACTCTCTGGGTGGGGCGATGAGCAGTTCTTC	CASSLLSGWGDEQFF	.	.	TRBJ2-1	TRBV27
TGCAGTGCTCCCGGCGGAAGAGAGGCCGCAAGGAACACTGAAGCTTTCTTT	CSAPGGREAARNTEAFF	few	.	TRBJ1-1	TRBV20-1
TGTGCCAGTAGTACCGGAGAAGACAGAAATTCATCCCTCCACTTT	CASSTGEDRNSSLHF	.	.	TRBJ1-6	TRBV19
TGCAGCGCCCTAAACAGCCAGAACTATGGCTACACCTTC	CSALNSQNYGYTF	.	.	TRBJ1-2	TRBV29-1
TGTGCCAGCAGCTTACTGGGACAGGGGCTCCCCGGGAAGCTGTTTTTT	CASSLLGQGLPGKLFF	.	TRBD1	TRBJ2-2	TRBV7-9
TGTGCCAGCAGCTTAGGGACAGGGGGTTCACCCCTCCACTTT	CASSLGTGGSPLHF	many	TRBD1	TRBJ1-6	TRBV7-6
TGCAGCGTTGCGACAGGACCTCCGAACACTGAAGCTTTCTTT	CSVATGPPNTEAFF	few	.	TRBJ1-1	TRBV29-1
TGCGCCAGCAGCCAAGATCGTCCGCTAGCGGGGGACCTACAAGAGACCCAGTACTTC	CASSQDRPLAGDLQETQYF	few	TRBD2	TRBJ2-5	TRBV4-3
TGTGCCAGCAGGGGACTAGCGGGGGTCCCGAACACCGGGGAGCTGTTTTTT	CASRGLAGVPNTGELFF	.	TRBD2	TRBJ2-2	TRBV6-2/TRBV6-3
TGCGCCAGCAGCCCGGGCCGGGGACACTACGAGCAGTACTTC	CASSPGRGHYEQYF	.	.	TRBJ2-7	TRBV5-1
TGTGCCAGCAGTGGGACTAGCGGTGTCACAGATACGCAGTATTTT	CASSGTSGVTDTQYF	many	TRBD2	TRBJ2-3	TRBV6-2/TRBV6-3
TGTGCCAGCAGTTGGGGGTCTAGGAAGACCCAGTACTTC	CASSWGSRKTQYF	.	.	TRBJ2-5	TRBV28
TGTGCCAGCAGCAAGCCTAGGACTCTCTCGGGCAGACAAGAGACCCAGTACTTC	CASSKPRTLSGRQETQYF	many	.	TRBJ2-5	TRBV7-6
TGTGCCAGCAGTTACTCTGACCGAGAAGCTTTCTTT	CASSYSDREAFF	many	.	TRBJ1-1	TRBV6-2/TRBV6-3
TGCAGCGTTGAAGGGACTCACAATGAGCAGTTCTTC	CSVEGTHNEQFF	few	.	TRBJ2-1	TRBV29-1
TGCAGTGCTAGAGATAAGACAGCGGGGTACGAGCAGTACTTC	CSARDKTAGYEQYF	.	TRBD2	TRBJ2-7	TRBV20-1
TGTGCCAGCAGTTTCTGGGTAATCGACTCGGGACCCATCCCGGACGGAAATTCACCCCTCCACTTT	CASSFWVIDSGPIPDGNSPLHF	many	.	TRBJ1-6	TRBV12-3/TRBV12-4
TGTGCCAGCAGCCAAGCTAAAGGGGGAGATACGCAGTATTTT	CASSQAKGGDTQYF	.	.	TRBJ2-3	TRBV3-1
TGCAGTGCCCTTGTCCTCGACACCGGGGAGCTGTTTTTT	CSALVLDTGELFF	few	.	TRBJ2-2	TRBV20-1